The 21 T cell receptor beta chains presented below share a single source sample, sequenced in a study of regulatory T cells in long-lasting Graves disease. In building TCR beta libraries, iRepertoire HTBI primers were used together with Arm-PCR of CDR3 regions. One entry per CDR3 protein, called by TCRdb with MiXCR from the multiplex PCR reads. The table lists hundreds of thousands of distinct CDR3 sequences, approximately 16% of them singletons. Time point reported: newly diagnosed GD, antithyroid drugs for less than 3 months. PBMC-extracted RNA yielded the TCR library. These data also formed part of another study, on T cells in Graves' hyperthyroidism and ophthalmopathy.

The sequenced sample was peripheral blood mononuclear cells (PBMCs), obtained at new diagnosis, from a patient treated with antithyroid drugs. The receptors originated from a man younger than 35 with Graves disease.

The chain combines TRBV13 with TRBJ1-1; D might be TRBD1 (6 bases). Germline V gives CDR1 PRHDT, CDR2 FYEKMQ (reference sequence). The CDR3 is 16 amino acids. V gave up 5 bases and J gave up 6 bases, with 22 bases separating them. CDR3 region: CASSHPTGPPGAEAFF. The CDR3 coding sequence is TGTGCCAGCAGCCACCCCACCGGGCCCCCAGGGGCTGAAGCTTTCTTT.

About this clonotype itself: A much bigger clone sits one base away, suggesting this may be a read error. Here the CDR3 reads CSARQNTGELFF. Here the CDR3 DNA reads TGCAGTGCTAGACAGAACACCGGGGAGCTGTTTTTT. The chain uses TRBV20-1 and TRBJ2-2; D is unclear. The CDR3 runs 12 residues. Germline loops: CDR1 DFQATT, CDR2 SNEGSKA (reference sequence). Deletions cut 2 bases from V and 1 base from J, with 2 bases between.

This clonotype appeared many times. The chain is built from TRBV7-9 and TRBJ2-1, with unresolved D. This CDR3 comprises 16 residues. CDR1 and CDR2 from the germline V gene are SEHNR and FQNEAQ (reference sequence). V was shortened by 5 bases and J by 4 bases, with 18 bases between the two germline ends. DNA for the CDR3: TGTGCCAGCAGCCCCCTGCGGAGAGTGGAGTACAATGAGCAGTTCTTC. Translation: CASSPLRRVEYNEQFF.

This clonotype was counted a few times. The chain uses TRBV11-3 and TRBJ1-5; the D is unclear. V lost 5 bases, J lost 1 base, and 12 bases lay in between. Germline lookup yields CDR1 SGHNT and CDR2 YENEEA. CDR3 length equals 15 residues. The CDR3 region has the DNA TGTGCCAGCAGCCTCCTCCGGGGAAGCAATCAGCCCCAGCATTTT. It encodes CASSLLRGSNQPQHF.

A remark on this clonotype: A junction end diverges from the germline sequence, so it may reflect a read error. This CDR3 reads CAWSPGNTIYF. The CDR3 DNA reads as TGTGCCTGGAGTCCTGGCAACACCATATATTTT. This chain joins TRBV30 and TRBJ1-3, with D uncertain. This CDR3 region has 11 residues. Germline lookup yields CDR1 GTSNPN and CDR2 SVGIG (reference sequence).

This clonotype was counted ten times or more. The CDR3 region is CASSTLRGGLPNYEQYF. Written as DNA, the CDR3 is TGTGCCAGCAGCACCCTCCGAGGGGGTCTACCGAACTACGAGCAGTACTTC. This chain joins TRBV11-2 and TRBJ2-7, with D possibly TRBD1 on 6 matching bases. The ends were cut back, 5 bases at V and 3 bases at J, with 23 bases in the middle. The CDR3 runs to 17 residues. Germline V CDR1 and CDR2: SGHAT, FQNNGV.

This clonotype has more than one count but fewer than ten. The chain links TRBV19 to TRBJ2-2; D perhaps matches TRBD2 (6 bases). CDR1 is LNHDA, CDR2 SQIVND, per germline (reference sequence). Trimming took 0 bases from V and 4 from J, leaving 12 bases between them. This CDR3 contains 16 residues. The DNA of the CDR3 is TGTGCCAGTAGTATAGATCCGGGAGTCGTCACCGGGGAGCTGTTTTTT. This codes for CASSIDPGVVTGELFF.

This clonotype was observed many times. V gene TRBV27 combines with J gene TRBJ2-7, with 9 bases identical to TRBD1. This CDR3 contains 14 residues. With V trimmed by 10 bases and J by 5 bases, 12 bases remained unmatched. Germline loops: CDR1 MNHEY, CDR2 SMNVEV (reference sequence). Written as DNA, the CDR3 is TGTGCCACCACCGATCCGGGACAGGGACACGAGCAGTACTTC. Translating gives CATTDPGQGHEQYF.

This clonotype occurred many times. V gene TRBV28 combines with J gene TRBJ1-2; 9 bases are a match to TRBD1. The CDR3 length is 15 residues. Per the germline V gene, CDR1 is MDHEN and CDR2 is SYDVKM. Losses at the gene ends were 4 bases for V and 3 bases for J; bases not matched to a gene: 6. CDR3 amino acids: CASSWGQGRDYGYTF. In DNA, the CDR3 is TGTGCCAGCAGTTGGGGACAGGGACGGGACTATGGCTACACCTTC.

This clonotype was observed a handful of times. The chain combines TRBV6-2 or TRBV6-3 with TRBJ2-7; TRBD2 aligns across 9 bases. The V and J ends lost 7 bases and 5 bases, in that order; junction bases with no gene match: 9. The germline gives CDR1 MNHEY, CDR2 SVGEGT. This CDR3 spans 14 amino acids. The CDR3 sequence: CASKIAGVIDEQYF. The CDR3 DNA sequence: TGTGCCAGCAAAATAGCGGGAGTAATCGACGAGCAGTACTTC.

The gene calls are TRBV25-1 and TRBJ1-2, with D maybe TRBD1 (5 bases). The V gene lost 6 bases and the J gene lost 9 bases, with 17 bases spanning the gap. Germline lookup yields CDR1 MGHDK and CDR2 SYGVNS. This CDR3 region has 13 residues. This CDR3 reads CASREEDRMSYTF. The CDR3 nucleotides are TGTGCCAGCAGGGAGGAAGACAGAATGAGCTACACCTTC.

This clonotype showed up many times. The chain combines TRBV5-1 with TRBJ2-3; D is undetermined. Trimming pared 0 bases from V and 8 bases from J, leaving 13 bases between. This CDR3 contains 14 residues. CDR1 SGHRS and CDR2 YFSETQ come from the germline V gene. The CDR3 DNA reads as TGCGCCAGCAGCTTGGACGACGGGTGGGGTACGCAGTATTTT. This encodes CASSLDDGWGTQYF.

This clonotype was detected only a few times. The chain has TRBV5-1 and TRBJ1-4; no reliable D call. The CDR3 sequence is 13 residues long. Deletions cut 4 bases from V and 5 bases from J, with 9 bases between. Germline CDR1 is SGHRS and CDR2 is YFSETQ. In DNA form, the CDR3 reads TGCGCCAGCAGCCGAGAGGACAATGAAAAACTGTTTTTT. This translates into CASSREDNEKLFF.

The rearrangement uses TRBV3-1 and TRBJ1-2; TRBD1 aligns across 8 bases. CDR1 is LGHDT and CDR2 is YNNKEL in the germline V gene (reference sequence). The V gene end was trimmed by 4 bases and the J gene end by 6 bases; junction bases not matched to a gene: 19. This CDR3 has 18 amino acids. CDR3 coding DNA: TGTGCCAGCAGCCCACTCGGACAGGGTGATCGCGGTCGGGATGGCTACACCTTC. It codes for CASSPLGQGDRGRDGYTF.

This clonotype was counted only a few times. The chain recombines TRBV5-1 with TRBJ2-5; D is unclear. This CDR3 is built from 14 residues. V was pared by 1 base and J by 4 bases, with 11 bases between. The germline CDR1 and CDR2 sequences are SGHRS and YFSETQ. The CDR3, as DNA: TGCGCCAGCAGCTTGCTTTCGCCAACAGAGACCCAGTACTTC. It encodes CASSLLSPTETQYF.

V and J are TRBV7-2 and TRBJ1-3, with D unclear. The ends were cut back, 0 bases at V and 0 bases at J, with 9 bases in the middle. CDR1 is SGHTA and CDR2 is FQGNSA in the germline V gene. The CDR3 loop spans 16 amino acids. CDR3 sequence (DNA): TGTGCCAGCAGCTTAGCGTACAGCTTCTCTGGAAACACCATATATTTT. This translates into CASSLAYSFSGNTIYF.

The chain joins TRBV30 to TRBJ2-5; weak D call: TRBD2 (5 bases). The CDR3 extends over 12 amino acids. Trimming shortened V by 7 bases and J by 0 bases, and 9 bases separated the two germline ends. Germline V gene sequence: CDR1 GTSNPN, CDR2 SVGIG (reference sequence). The CDR3: CALMDYQETQYF. The CDR3 coding sequence is TGTGCCTTGATGGACTACCAAGAGACCCAGTACTTC.

Ten or more counts support this clonotype. V and J are TRBV30 and TRBJ2-3; weak D call: TRBD2 (6 bases). V was cut by 0 bases and J by 8 bases, with 12 bases left in between. Germline V CDR1 and CDR2: GTSNPN, SVGIG (reference sequence). CDR3 length: 13 residues. Here the CDR3 DNA reads TGTGCCTGGAGTGTAAGCGGGCTAAGTACGCAGTATTTT. Amino acid sequence: CAWSVSGLSTQYF. Full variable domain (outside the CDR3, taken from reference TRBV30 and TRBJ2-3): SQTIHQWPATLVQPVGSPLSLECTVEGTSNPNLYWYRQAAGRGLQLLFYSVGIGQISSEVPQNLSASRPQDRQFILSSKKLLLSDSGFYLCAWSVSGLSTQYFGPGTRLTVL.

This clonotype has at least ten counts. CDR3: CASSQGLAGVDEQFF. The CDR3 nucleotides are TGTGCCAGCAGCCAAGGCCTAGCGGGAGTTGATGAGCAGTTCTTC. The V gene is TRBV14, the J gene TRBJ2-1; 10 bases fit TRBD2. CDR1 is SGHDN and CDR2 is FVKESK in the germline V gene. Trimming at V came to 1 base and at J to 8 bases, leaving 5 bases not matched to a gene. The CDR3 covers 15 residues.

The CDR3 loop reads CASSEYGGPGYTF. CDR3 bases: TGTGCCAGCAGTGAATACGGGGGGCCCGGCTACACCTTC. The chain links TRBV25-1 to TRBJ1-2, with D perhaps matching TRBD1 (6 bases). The V gene lost 0 bases and the J gene lost 8 bases, with 10 bases spanning the gap. The germline gives CDR1 MGHDK, CDR2 SYGVNS. This CDR3 has 13 amino acids.

This clonotype was counted only a few times. The chain employs TRBV12-5 and TRBJ1-5; D unclear. The CDR3 runs 14 residues. Trimming removed 2 bases from V and 2 bases from J, with 7 bases in between. Germline lookup yields CDR1 LGHNT and CDR2 FRNRAP. CDR3: CASGLSGGNQPQHF. The DNA of the CDR3 is TGTGCTAGTGGTTTGTCCGGGGGCAATCAGCCCCAGCATTTT.